This TCR beta chain derives from a study of T cell responses to AZD1222 COVID-19 vaccine. Trimming pared 0 bases from V and 3 bases from J, leaving 14 bases between. The germline gives CDR1 SGHVS, CDR2 FQNEAQ. This CDR3 contains 16 residues. Measured with immunoSEQ multiplex PCR; TCRdb has only the in-frame clones, and not every one. The table lists 84,000 or so clones, approximately 86% of them singletons. Notes on the study in general: Repertoires were obtained solely post-peak T cell response. As reported, nearly half of all spike-specific TCRs target variant regions that are unmutated. Just a handful of AZD1222 recipients were seropositive at baseline. The donor cohort was predominantly white British with a female majority, and clonal diversity may have been underestimated.

About this clone itself: What it binds is unknown.

The gene calls are TRBV7-8 and TRBJ1-1; TRBD1 is a possible D gene (5 bases). Material: peripheral blood, obtained on day 0 of AZD1222 vaccination. This clonotype originated in an adult in good health. CDR3 sequence reads: CASSLAWDGLYTEAFF. The CDR3, as DNA: TGTGCCAGCAGCTTAGCGTGGGACGGGCTCTACACTGAAGCTTTCTTT.